Below, 3 T cell receptor beta chains from the same sample are listed, as sequenced in a study of cytotoxic CD8 clonotypes in ibrutinib-treated CLL (TCRdb year 2021). The library was obtained by the immunoSEQ multiplex PCR assay. Sourced from immuneACCESS, this table was stored by TCRdb with only in-frame sequences that have V and J called. A share of the clones is absent; for the studies checked, an unresolved V gene accounts for under half, and the remainder has no known explanation. Here the sample has about 140,000 clones; approximately 80% occur a single time. The ten largest account for 6% to 9.5% of the sample. Sequenced here: PBMCs, sampled after 36 months of ibrutinib treatment. These receptors were obtained from a human donor with chronic lymphocytic leukemia.

V and J are TRBV4-2 and TRBJ2-5; TRBD2 might be the D (6 bases). Trimming shortened V by 3 bases and J by 0 bases, and 14 bases separated the two germline ends. Per the germline V gene, CDR1 is LGHNA and CDR2 is YNFKEQ. This CDR3 comprises 16 residues. The CDR3 DNA reads TGTGCCAGCAGCCAGCGGGACTCCCCGTACCAAGAGACCCAGTACTTC. It yields the protein CASSQRDSPYQETQYF.

This clone appeared once. This chain joins TRBV20-1 and TRBJ2-7; no clear D. Deletions cut 6 bases from V and 3 bases from J, with 6 bases between. The CDR3 contains 10 residues. Germline V lookup: CDR1 DFQATT, CDR2 SNEGSKA (reference sequence). CDR3: CSARHYEQYF. In nucleotides, the CDR3 is TGCAGTGCGCGTCACTACGAGCAGTACTTC.

The chain couples TRBV30 to TRBJ2-1, with TRBD2 as a possible D gene (7 bases). Trimming shortened V by 1 base and J by 6 bases, and 13 bases separated the two germline ends. Germline-derived CDR1 and CDR2 are GTSNPN and SVGIG (reference sequence). The CDR3 contains 14 residues. For the CDR3, the DNA is TGTGCCTGGAGTGCCGGGGGGCTTACCAATGAGCAGTTCTTC. It yields the protein CAWSAGGLTNEQFF.